Below are 10 T cell receptor beta chains sequenced from a single sample in a study of blood T cells in healthy people across ages. A sample-barcoded 5' primer and a J-beta primer mix were used in a second PCR of roughly 6 to 11 cycles. TCRdb re-called the 5' RACE reads through MiXCR, storing one row per CDR3 protein. The sample has 1.8 million or so distinct CDR3 sequences, roughly two fifths seen once. The sequencing sample was made of blood. Every receptor here comes from a human donor in good health.

This clonotype was found many times. V gene TRBV20-1 combines with J gene TRBJ2-5; TRBD2 aligns across 7 bases. V lost 0 bases and J lost 0; bases outside the gene matches: 13. CDR1 DFQATT and CDR2 SNEGSKA come from the germline V gene (reference sequence). The CDR3 runs 18 residues. The CDR3 is CSARDFRASGSYQETQYF. As DNA, the CDR3 is TGCAGTGCTAGAGATTTTAGGGCTAGCGGTAGCTACCAAGAGACCCAGTACTTC.

The chain recombines TRBV27 with TRBJ1-1; TRBD1 aligns across 7 bases. The CDR3 is 14 residues long. The trim removed 2 bases at V and 7 bases at J, leaving 7 bases unmatched. The V gene's germline CDR1 is MNHEY and CDR2 SMNVEV (reference sequence). CDR3 in amino acids: CASSLGAGGGEAFF. The CDR3 bases are TGTGCCAGCAGTTTAGGGGCAGGGGGGGGTGAAGCTTTCTTT.

This clonotype was observed once. The chain has TRBV21-1 and TRBJ1-1; TRBD1, the table's D call, lacks a check against the DNA. TRBV21-1 is a known pseudogene. CDR3 length: 14 amino acids. The CDR3 spells CASRITPRDLEAFF. Here the CDR3 DNA reads TGTGCCAGCAGGATTACCCCCAGGGACCTTGAAGCTTTCTTT.

The chain is built from TRBV29-1 and TRBJ1-2; a possible D gene is TRBD1 (5 bases). Looked up from germline, CDR1 is SQVTM and CDR2 is ANQGSEA. V was shortened by 0 bases and J by 7 bases, with 12 bases between the two germline ends. CDR3 length: 13 residues. CDR3 nucleotide sequence: TGCAGCGTTGAAGACGAAATGAGGGGTGGCTACACCTTC. Protein sequence: CSVEDEMRGGYTF.

The chain combines TRBV2 with TRBJ2-7; a weak D match, TRBD2 (6 bases). Germline CDR1 and CDR2: SNHLY and FYNNEI. V was clipped by 7 bases and J by 0 bases, with 10 bases between them. The CDR3 consists of 13 residues. The CDR3 region has the DNA TGTGCCAGCAAGGAGGGACTCTCCTACGAGCAGTACTTC. Encoded protein: CASKEGLSYEQYF.

The V call is TRBV6-2 or TRBV6-3, the J call TRBJ2-2; D call uncertain. V shed 3 bases and J shed 7 bases, with 9 bases lying between them. This CDR3 is 13 amino acids long. CDR1 and CDR2 from the germline V gene are MNHEY and SVGEGT. DNA for the CDR3: TGTGCCAGCAGTTATAGTACGGTCGGGGAGCTGTTTTTT. Translation: CASSYSTVGELFF.

This sequence joins TRBV6-1 and TRBJ1-2, with D maybe TRBD1 (5 bases). CDR1 is MNHNS and CDR2 is SASEGT in the germline V gene. CDR3 size: 15 residues. With 3 bases removed from V and 3 bases from J, the gap between germline ends came to 14 bases. CDR3 bases: TGTGCCAGCAGTGAGCCAGGGAAAAGCGACTATGGCTACACCTTC. It translates to CASSEPGKSDYGYTF.

The chain uses TRBV7-9 and TRBJ2-1; 7 nucleotides match TRBD2. Per germline, CDR1 SEHNR and CDR2 FQNEAQ (reference sequence). Losses at the gene ends were 5 bases for V and 0 bases for J; bases not matched to a gene: 7. The CDR3 extends over 16 amino acids. The CDR3 coding sequence is TGTGCCAGCAGCCCTCGGGAGGCCAGCTCCTACAATGAGCAGTTCTTC. Amino acids: CASSPREASSYNEQFF.

The V and J genes are TRBV2 and TRBJ2-5; TRBD2 matches 12 bases. The CDR3 spans 18 residues. Germline V CDR1 and CDR2: SNHLY, FYNNEI. Losses at the gene ends were 0 bases for V and 2 bases for J; bases not matched to a gene: 7. The CDR3 protein is CASSEARLAGAPQETQYF. The DNA for the CDR3 is TGTGCCAGCAGTGAAGCGCGACTAGCGGGGGCCCCACAAGAGACCCAGTACTTC.

This clonotype was seen only a few times. The V gene is TRBV7-2, the J gene TRBJ2-7; D is possibly TRBD1 (6 bases). This CDR3 has 14 amino acids. V was cut by 5 bases and J by 6 bases, with 17 bases left in between. Germline CDR1 is SGHTA and CDR2 is FQGNSA. CDR3 coding DNA: TGTGCCAGCAGCCAACAGACAGGTGAGCCCGAGCAGTACTTC. Translation gives CASSQQTGEPEQYF.